This is a list of T cell receptor beta chains from one sample in a study of T cell responses to AZD1222 COVID-19 vaccine. Here immunoSEQ multiplex PCR was the method, and the copy in TCRdb shows in-frame clones only, minus some. The data hold under 200,000 clones, with around nine tenths observed a single time. Specimen: peripheral blood, collected on day 0 of AZD1222 vaccination. These receptors were obtained from an adult in good health. Both conserved end residues are trimmed from each CDR3. Each record gives: J gene, V gene, CDR3 protein.

TRBJ1-5	TRBV2	ASRMGQPQH
TRBJ2-7	TRBV19	ASSIDISYEQY
TRBJ2-5	TRBV5-8	ASSLTATGGETQY
TRBJ2-1	TRBV4-3	ASSQDQDSGGTAYNEQF
TRBJ2-2	TRBV12-3/TRBV12-4	ASSPSATGELF
TRBJ2-3	TRBV7-2	ASSFQGVKSDTQY
TRBJ2-2	TRBV4-1	ASSQGQNAGELF
TRBJ1-4	TRBV7-8	ASSDGTPNEKLF
TRBJ1-2	TRBV19	ATLTPGGPDNYGYT
TRBJ1-4	TRBV28	ASSPYQRELGEKLF
TRBJ1-5	TRBV28	ASSLTVDRAGQPQH
TRBJ1-2	TRBV19	ASSRGQGTDGYT
TRBJ2-1	TRBV19	ASSHTPHNEQF
TRBJ2-3	TRBV7-2	ASSPQATDTQY
TRBJ2-3	TRBV7-9	ASRPDSLGTQY
TRBJ1-5	TRBV20-1	SASGSNQPQH
TRBJ1-4	TRBV7-2	ASGRGGSREKLF
TRBJ2-1	TRBV3-1/TRBV3-2	ASSPLWDEQF
TRBJ2-7	TRBV10-2	ASSGRAGEGKPSYEQY
TRBJ2-3	TRBV5-4	ASSLPGIAYTDTQY
TRBJ2-7	TRBV18	ASSATVFPTSEQY
TRBJ1-1	TRBV5-6	ASSLAVKTTEAF